Listed below are T cell receptor beta chains from one sample, sequenced in a study of T cells after yellow fever vaccination. Via MiXCR, TCRdb re-called the 5' RACE reads, giving one row per CDR3 protein. The repertoire has about 320,000 distinct CDR3 sequences, around 12% of them found once; the top ten carry 3.2%. Material: CD4+ T cells sorted from PBMCs, obtained 15 days after the yellow fever booster vaccination. The origin of the receptors is a man aged 18 to 35 who received the YFV17D yellow fever vaccine. The CDR3 runs from the conserved cysteine through the conserved F or W. D genes are given only for firm matches. Part of the rows lack a size; the others show once, few, many or a class for expanded clones.

>-|15|TRBV4-2|-|TRBJ2-5
CASSQGAAGRETQYF
TGTGCCAGCAGCCAAGGAGCTGCCGGCAGAGAGACCCAGTACTTC
>-|8|TRBV7-9|-|TRBJ1-1
CASTEAFF
TGTGCCAGTACTGAAGCTTTCTTT
>TRBD1|15|TRBV6-1|few|TRBJ1-2
CASSSLAGQGGGYTF
TGTGCCAGCAGCTCCCTCGCGGGACAGGGTGGAGGCTACACCTTC
>-|16|TRBV5-6|-|TRBJ1-5
CASSLLGGADNGPQHF
TGTGCCAGCAGCCTCTTGGGGGGGGCCGACAATGGGCCCCAGCATTTT
>-|16|TRBV10-3|-|TRBJ2-2
CAISEAGKGNTGELFF
TGTGCCATCAGTGAAGCCGGGAAAGGGAACACCGGGGAGCTGTTTTTT
>TRBD1|16|TRBV29-1|many|TRBJ2-7
CSVTGTGDPGAYEQYF
TGCAGCGTTACCGGGACAGGGGACCCTGGCGCCTACGAGCAGTACTTC
>-|15|TRBV7-2|-|TRBJ2-5
CASSLMSFGGETQYF
TGTGCCAGCAGCTTAATGTCCTTTGGGGGAGAGACCCAGTACTTC
>TRBD1|15|TRBV7-2|few|TRBJ1-2
CASSLPDRGGYGYTF
TGTGCCAGCAGCCTCCCGGACAGGGGAGGCTATGGCTACACCTTC
>-|13|TRBV20-1|-|TRBJ2-2
CSARAGAVGELFF
TGCAGTGCTAGAGCCGGGGCGGTCGGGGAGCTGTTTTTT
>-|14|TRBV7-2|-|TRBJ2-3
CASSRERPPDTQYF
TGTGCCAGCAGCCGCGAGCGACCTCCGGATACGCAGTATTTT
>-|15|TRBV7-9|-|TRBJ1-4
CASSPRQNFNEKLFF
TGTGCCAGCAGCCCCCGACAGAACTTTAATGAAAAACTGTTTTTT
>TRBD1|12|TRBV20-1|-|TRBJ1-2
CSARRGLGGYTF
TGCAGTGCACGGAGGGGGCTGGGAGGCTACACCTTC
>-|14|TRBV29-1|few|TRBJ1-1
CSALLTPENTEAFF
TGCAGCGCGCTCCTGACACCAGAGAACACTGAAGCTTTCTTT
>TRBD1|15|TRBV5-1|-|TRBJ1-1
CASSVQGASGTEAFF
TGCGCCAGCAGCGTACAGGGGGCTTCGGGCACTGAAGCTTTCTTT
>-|16|TRBV4-3|-|TRBJ2-1
CASSQDQGRVYNEQFF
TGCGCCAGCAGCCAAGATCAGGGCAGGGTCTACAATGAGCAGTTCTTC
>-|13|TRBV7-7|many|TRBJ2-1
CASSPDGYNEQFF
TGTGCCAGCAGCCCGGACGGCTACAATGAGCAGTTCTTC
>-|15|TRBV3-1|few|TRBJ2-3
CASSQRRGTTDTQYF
TGTGCCAGCAGCCAAAGGAGGGGGACCACAGATACGCAGTATTTT
>-|15|TRBV7-3|few|TRBJ2-1
CASSFRADFYNEQFF
TGTGCCAGCAGCTTCCGCGCAGACTTTTACAATGAGCAGTTCTTC
>-|13|TRBV6-2/TRBV6-3|-|TRBJ2-5
CASSRFVAETQYF
TGTGCCAGCAGCCGATTCGTAGCGGAGACCCAGTACTTC
>-|16|TRBV20-1|-|TRBJ1-5
CSARSDRPYSNQPQHF
TGCAGTGCTAGATCGGACAGACCCTATAGCAATCAGCCCCAGCATTTT
>-|13|TRBV29-1|few|TRBJ2-5
CSVGLDWGETQYF
TGCAGCGTGGGGCTCGACTGGGGAGAGACCCAGTACTTC
>-|16|TRBV9|-|TRBJ2-7
CASSPLGGGGSYEQYF
TGTGCCAGCAGCCCCTTGGGGGGCGGGGGCTCCTACGAGCAGTACTTC
>-|16|TRBV5-1|many|TRBJ2-3
CASSQLRGGGTDTQYF
TGCGCCAGCAGCCAGCTACGGGGCGGGGGCACAGATACGCAGTATTTT
>-|13|TRBV7-3|-|TRBJ1-1
CASSWTTDTEAFF
TGTGCCAGCAGCTGGACTACCGACACTGAAGCTTTCTTT
>TRBD2|12|TRBV5-1|-|TRBJ2-1
CASSRREAEQFF
TGCGCCAGCAGCCGACGGGAGGCAGAGCAGTTCTTC
>-|14|TRBV4-3|few|TRBJ2-4
CASSQTRWGNIQYF
TGCGCCAGCAGCCAGACTAGATGGGGTAACATTCAGTACTTC
>-|16|TRBV6-6|-|TRBJ1-6
CASRYTEGSRGSPLHF
TGTGCCAGCAGGTATACGGAGGGATCACGGGGTTCACCCCTCCACTTT
>-|12|TRBV29-1|-|TRBJ2-5
CSVEPGRETQYF
TGCAGCGTGGAACCGGGACGCGAGACCCAGTACTTC
>-|15|TRBV20-1|few|TRBJ1-1
CSASPPPQGITEAFF
TGCAGTGCTAGCCCTCCCCCCCAGGGTATCACTGAAGCTTTCTTT
>-|16|TRBV6-6|-|TRBJ2-3
CASLRGRGGFTDTQYF
TGTGCCAGTTTAAGAGGCCGTGGGGGATTCACAGATACGCAGTATTTT
>-|15|TRBV25-1|few|TRBJ2-5
CASSEYGGGSATQYF
TGTGCCAGCAGTGAATATGGGGGTGGCAGTGCGACCCAGTACTTC
>-|15|TRBV5-1|few|TRBJ1-2
CASSLARGEYYGYTF
TGCGCCAGCAGCTTGGCCAGGGGCGAATACTATGGCTACACCTTC
>-|16|TRBV4-2|few|TRBJ1-5
CASSPQKERGNQPQHF
TGTGCCAGCAGCCCCCAGAAGGAGAGGGGCAATCAGCCCCAGCATTTT
>-|13|TRBV30|many|TRBJ2-6
CAWSVQGANVLTF
TGTGCCTGGAGTGTTCAGGGGGCCAACGTCCTGACTTTC
>-|15|TRBV18|-|TRBJ1-1
CASSPMRSWGTEAFF
TGTGCCAGCTCACCAATGAGGAGCTGGGGCACTGAAGCTTTCTTT
>-|14|TRBV7-2|-|TRBJ2-2
CASSFAGRTGELFF
TGTGCCAGCAGCTTTGCGGGGAGAACCGGGGAGCTGTTTTTT
>-|16|TRBV19|few|TRBJ1-5
CASSITYSSSNQPQHF
TGTGCCAGTAGTATAACGTACAGCAGTAGCAATCAGCCCCAGCATTTT
>TRBD2|16|TRBV10-1|-|TRBJ2-7
CASSESRGGVTYEQYF
TGCGCCAGCAGTGAGTCTCGGGGAGGGGTTACCTACGAGCAGTACTTC
>-|13|TRBV11-2|few|TRBJ2-7
CASSSPGVYEQYF
TGTGCCAGCAGCTCTCCAGGGGTCTACGAGCAGTACTTC
>TRBD2|16|TRBV18|few|TRBJ2-1
CASSPSRQGGLNEQFF
TGTGCCAGCTCACCAAGCCGGCAGGGAGGGCTGAATGAGCAGTTCTTC
>-|15|TRBV6-5|few|TRBJ2-2
CASRQRDRDTGELFF
TGTGCCAGCAGGCAAAGGGACCGCGACACCGGGGAGCTGTTTTTT
>-|11|TRBV29-1|few|TRBJ2-3
CSVDYTDTQYF
TGCAGCGTTGATTACACAGATACGCAGTATTTT
>-|15|TRBV20-1|many|TRBJ2-5
CSARGWVGPRETQYF
TGCAGTGCTAGAGGATGGGTGGGCCCGCGGGAGACCCAGTACTTC
>-|14|TRBV5-1|few|TRBJ2-4
CASSFGLAKNIQYF
TGCGCCAGCAGCTTTGGGCTAGCCAAAAACATTCAGTACTTC
>-|13|TRBV5-1|-|TRBJ1-2
CASSGTGAYGYTF
TGCGCCAGCAGCGGAACAGGTGCCTATGGCTACACCTTC
>-|14|TRBV3-1|few|TRBJ1-1
CASSPPHGNTEAFF
TGTGCCAGCAGCCCGCCCCACGGGAACACTGAAGCTTTCTTT
>TRBD2|15|TRBV6-2/TRBV6-3|-|TRBJ2-3
CASSQRTSSKDTQYF
TGTGCCAGCAGTCAGCGGACTAGTAGTAAAGATACGCAGTATTTT
>-|13|TRBV6-1|few|TRBJ2-1
CASSEQPDYEQFF
TGTGCCAGCAGTGAACAACCGGACTATGAGCAGTTCTTC
>TRBD1|15|TRBV27|many|TRBJ2-2
CASSSRGRGTGELFF
TGTGCCAGCAGTTCCAGGGGGCGCGGAACCGGGGAGCTGTTTTTT
>TRBD1|14|TRBV7-2|-|TRBJ2-5
CASSPHTVGTELGF
TGTGCCAGCAGCCCCCATACCGTCGGGACAGAGTTGGGATTC
>-|15|TRBV6-5|few|TRBJ1-6
CASSYRSWYNSPLHF
TGTGCCAGCAGTTACCGGAGCTGGTATAATTCACCCCTCCACTTT
>-|18|TRBV3-1|few|TRBJ2-3
CASSQGRDSVLSTDTQYF
TGTGCCAGCAGCCAAGGGAGGGACTCGGTGCTTAGCACAGATACGCAGTATTTT